This TCR beta chain was identified during a study of cytomegalovirus exposure and HLA in healthy donors. Points from the study as a whole: DRB1 had the most TCR associations and HLA-C the fewest, a later analysis found, with rates varying by HLA locus. A later analysis showed HLA-associated TCR beta chains outstripping equally common others in clonal expansion. The authors reported that TCR beta sequences could predict HLA-A and HLA-B alleles. These predictions were accurate for most subjects in the first cohort.

With respect to this clone: What it binds is not known.

It was with 60 Vbeta and 13 Jbeta primers that the PCR ran. Profiling relied on immunoSEQ multiplex PCR, and the TCRdb table lists in-frame clones only, not all of them. The sample shows roughly 130,000 clones, 80% of them seen only once. This TCR was sampled from a human donor in good health. The sample taken for sequencing was PBMCs.

The CDR3 reads CASGNRGSTEAFF. In DNA form, the CDR3 reads TGTGCCAGCGGAAACAGGGGAAGCACTGAAGCTTTCTTT. The chain recombines TRBV25-1 with TRBJ1-1; 7 bases are a match to TRBD1. J was trimmed by 4 bases and V by 8 bases; bases with no gene match: 7. The CDR3 runs to 13 residues. Germline assignment: CDR1 MGHDK and CDR2 SYGVNS.